Listed here are 13 T cell receptor beta chains from one sample, sequenced in a study of cytomegalovirus exposure and HLA in healthy donors. 60 Vbeta and 13 Jbeta primers were used in PCR. TCRdb's copy holds only in-frame clones and misses some; the assay was immunoSEQ multiplex PCR. This sample yields approximately 150,000 clones, of which 79% are seen a single time; about 4% belongs to the top ten. Sequences were obtained from PBMCs. The receptors were gathered from a human donor in good health.

This chain links TRBV28 with TRBJ1-2, with 10 nucleotides matching TRBD1. Unmatched junction bases numbered 12, after V lost 7 bases and J lost 4 bases. The CDR3 is 16 amino acids. Germline assignment: CDR1 MDHEN and CDR2 SYDVKM. The CDR3 DNA reads as TGTGCCAGCAACAAACCCTACCGGGACAGGGGCTATGGCTACACCTTC. Amino acids: CASNKPYRDRGYGYTF.

The V gene is TRBV7-9, the J gene TRBJ2-7; possible D gene TRBD1, 7 bases. Germline assignment: CDR1 SEHNR and CDR2 FQNEAQ (reference sequence). Trimming left V 4 bases short and J 2 bases short, with 15 bases between. The CDR3 length is 15 residues. The CDR3 region is CASSSSRGATYEQYF. CDR3 in DNA: TGTGCCAGCAGCTCCTCCAGGGGGGCTACCTACGAGCAGTACTTC.

The chain couples TRBV5-1 to TRBJ2-1; TRBD2 might be the D (6 bases). V was shortened by 4 bases and J by 9 bases, with 14 bases between the two germline ends. The CDR3 contains 13 residues. Germline V CDR1 and CDR2: SGHRS, YFSETQ. The chain's CDR3 is CASSTGEVGEQFF. In DNA, the CDR3 is TGCGCCAGCAGCACGGGGGAGGTTGGTGAGCAGTTCTTC.

The CDR3 spells CASSEWDRGQPQHF. DNA of the CDR3: TGTGCCAGCAGCGAATGGGACAGGGGTCAGCCCCAGCATTTT. The genes are TRBV9 and TRBJ1-5; 10 nucleotides align to TRBD1. Germline V gene lookup returns CDR1 SGDLS and CDR2 YYNGEE. The CDR3 is 14 amino acids. The V and J ends lost 3 bases and 6 bases, in that order; junction bases with no gene match: 3.

The V call is TRBV7-9, the J call TRBJ2-2, with 7 nucleotides matching TRBD2. The CDR3 is made up of 16 amino acids. V gave up 3 bases and J gave up 0 bases; unmatched junction bases: 4. In germline, CDR1 is SEHNR, CDR2 FQNEAQ (reference sequence). CDR3 nucleotides: TGTGCCAGCAGCTTCAAAGCGGGGACGAACACCGGGGAGCTGTTTTTT. Its translation is CASSFKAGTNTGELFF.

The genes are TRBV5-6 and TRBJ2-1, with 8 bases matching TRBD2. The germline CDR1 and CDR2 sequences are SGHDT and YYEEEE. V lost 3 bases to trimming and J lost 5 bases; unmatched junction nucleotides: 7. This CDR3 contains 15 residues. The CDR3 DNA follows: TGTGCCAGCAGCTCTATAGCGGGAATCGACAATGAGCAGTTCTTC. It codes for CASSSIAGIDNEQFF.

V usage is TRBV12-5 and J usage is TRBJ2-3; tentatively, D is TRBD1 (6 bases). The CDR3 runs 14 residues. The V end lost 5 bases, the J end lost 0 bases, and 9 bases lay between the germline ends. Germline CDR1 LGHNT, CDR2 FRNRAP. CDR3 loop: CASGKGQSTDTQYF. The CDR3, as DNA: TGTGCTAGTGGTAAAGGACAGAGCACAGATACGCAGTATTTT.

CDR3 residues: CASSGPGGIYEQYF. The CDR3 DNA follows: TGTGCCAGTAGTGGCCCCGGGGGGATTTACGAGCAGTACTTC. The V gene is TRBV19, the J gene TRBJ2-7; TRBD2 matches at 7 bases. Germline CDR1 reads LNHDA; CDR2 reads SQIVND (reference sequence). After removal of 5 bases from V and 4 bases from J, the junction contained 8 bases not matched to a gene. The CDR3 loop spans 14 amino acids.

This rearrangement joins TRBV7-6 to TRBJ2-7; D call uncertain. The CDR3 consists of 15 residues. The ends were cut back, 6 bases at V and 0 bases at J, with 15 bases in the middle. Germline loops: CDR1 SGHVS, CDR2 FNYEAQ. CDR3 nucleotides: TGTGCCAGCAGTCGACAAATTCAAAGCTCCTACGAGCAGTACTTC. As protein: CASSRQIQSSYEQYF.

This clone was counted only a few times. The V call is TRBV2, the J call TRBJ1-2, with D unresolved. CDR3 length: 12 amino acids. Germline loops: CDR1 SNHLY, CDR2 FYNNEI. The V end lost 3 bases, the J end lost 4 bases, and 6 bases lay between the germline ends. The CDR3 is CASSDAGYGYTF. The CDR3, as DNA: TGTGCCAGCAGTGATGCGGGCTATGGCTACACCTTC.

This clone appeared once. The chain employs TRBV6-1 and TRBJ2-7; 9 bases match TRBD2. V was clipped by 1 base and J by 3 bases; unmatched bases: 4. CDR3 size: 15 residues. CDR1 is MNHNS, CDR2 SASEGT, per germline. CDR3 coding DNA: TGTGCCAGCAGTGAAGAACCAGCGGGAGGCTACGAGCAGTACTTC. Translating gives CASSEEPAGGYEQYF.

This chain uses TRBV19 with TRBJ2-5, with 14 bases fitting TRBD2. J lost 7 bases, V lost 7 bases, and 11 bases had no gene match. The CDR3 loop spans 16 amino acids. Germline V lookup: CDR1 LNHDA, CDR2 SQIVND (reference sequence). The CDR3 here is CASTQTGTSGSRTQYF. CDR3 coding DNA: TGTGCCAGTACTCAGACCGGGACTAGCGGGAGTAGGACCCAGTACTTC.

The V and J genes are TRBV7-8 and TRBJ1-2; TRBD1 aligns across 9 bases. The CDR3 covers 14 residues. Germline V gene sequence: CDR1 SGHVS, CDR2 FQNEAQ. The J segment lost 3 bases and the V segment lost 5 bases, leaving 4 bases of the junction unmatched. The CDR3 here is CASSRQGGDYGYTF. The CDR3 DNA sequence: TGTGCCAGCAGCCGACAGGGGGGCGACTATGGCTACACCTTC.